Shown below are 24 T cell receptor beta chains from a single sample sequenced in a study of T cell responses to AZD1222 COVID-19 vaccine. The method was immunoSEQ multiplex PCR; TCRdb's version includes in-frame clones alone and lacks a portion of them. The table has roughly 140,000 clones, around 88% seen once. The source was peripheral blood, collected on day 0 of MenACWY control vaccination. These receptors all come from an adult in good health.

The chain couples TRBV5-4 to TRBJ2-5; 10 bases align to TRBD2. The CDR3 loop spans 15 amino acids. Germline-derived CDR1 and CDR2 are SGHNT and YYREEE (reference sequence). V lost 4 bases, J lost 1 base, and 4 bases stayed unmatched. The CDR3 coding sequence is TGTGCCAGCAGCAAAGGGACTAGCGCCCAAGAGACCCAGTACTTC. Translating gives CASSKGTSAQETQYF.

The chain is built from TRBV7-2 and TRBJ1-3; the D is unclear. Germline V gene lookup returns CDR1 SGHTA and CDR2 FQGNSA. This CDR3 spans 15 amino acids. V lost 2 bases and J 0 bases, leaving 8 bases between the germline ends. CDR3 nucleotides: TGTGCCAGCAGCTTAAATAAGGTCTCTGGAAACACCATATATTTT. It is translated as CASSLNKVSGNTIYF. Variable domain in full (rest from reference TRBV7-2 and TRBJ1-3): GAGVSQSPSNKVTEKGKDVELRCDPISGHTALYWYRQSLGQGLEFLIYFQGNSAPDKSGLPSDRFSAERTGGSVSTLTIQRTQQEDSAVYLCASSLNKVSGNTIYFGEGSWLTVV.

This sequence joins TRBV12-3 or TRBV12-4 and TRBJ1-2; no definite D call. Trimming stripped 3 bases from V and 6 bases from J, with 8 bases between. The CDR3 contains 12 residues. The DNA for the CDR3 is TGTGCCAGCAGTTTCGAGGGCCATGGCTACACCTTC. This codes for CASSFEGHGYTF.

V usage is TRBV7-2 and J usage is TRBJ1-4; TRBD1 matches at 9 bases. The CDR3 is 16 residues long. The germline V gene encodes CDR1 SGHTA and CDR2 FQGNSA. V shed 2 bases and J 5 bases; nucleotides not matched to a gene: 6. The CDR3 reads CASSLRPGQGNEKLFF. CDR3 nucleotide sequence: TGTGCCAGCAGCTTACGTCCGGGACAGGGCAATGAAAAACTGTTTTTT.

This clone is a singleton in its sample. V gene TRBV5-1 combines with J gene TRBJ1-2, with 7 bases aligning to TRBD1. CDR3 length equals 13 residues. After removal of 5 bases from V and 6 bases from J, the junction contained 7 bases not matched to a gene. CDR1 is SGHRS and CDR2 is YFSETQ in the germline V gene. The CDR3 DNA sequence: TGCGCCAGCAGGGATTCACAGGGGAATGGCTACACCTTC. Translated: CASRDSQGNGYTF.

CDR3 DNA sequence: TGCGCCAGCAGCCAAGATTCAGGGGAGGGCGAGCAGTACTTC. Residues: CASSQDSGEGEQYF. The chain employs TRBV4-3 and TRBJ2-7, with TRBD2 as a possible D gene (7 bases). V was cut by 0 bases and J by 6 bases, with 12 bases left in between. The CDR3 length is 14 residues. Germline V CDR1 and CDR2: LGHNA, YSLEER.

The rearrangement links TRBV30 to TRBJ1-1; D is possibly TRBD1 (5 bases). Germline CDR1 reads GTSNPN; CDR2 reads SVGIG (reference sequence). The length of the CDR3 is 15 residues. V lost 4 bases and J lost 5, with 20 bases in between. CDR3 residues: CAWTFQSGAGTEAFF. In nucleotides, the CDR3 is TGTGCCTGGACCTTTCAAAGCGGGGCCGGGACTGAAGCTTTCTTT.

V gene TRBV5-1 combines with J gene TRBJ2-3; no clear D gene. Trimming shortened V by 7 bases and J by 2 bases, and 5 bases separated the two germline ends. Germline-derived CDR1 and CDR2 are SGHRS and YFSETQ. The CDR3 contains 11 residues. The CDR3 sequence is CASGFTDTQYF. For the CDR3, the DNA is TGCGCCAGCGGTTTCACAGATACGCAGTATTTT.

This chain connects TRBV30 to TRBJ1-2; D remains unclear. Deletions cut 3 bases from V and 4 bases from J, with 9 bases between. The CDR3 is 12 amino acids. Germline assignment: CDR1 GTSNPN and CDR2 SVGIG (reference sequence). Written as DNA, the CDR3 is TGTGCCTGGAGCACGGGAATCTATGGCTACACCTTC. It yields the protein CAWSTGIYGYTF.

The chain carries TRBV7-2 and TRBJ1-1; no clear D gene. The germline gives CDR1 SGHTA, CDR2 FQGNSA. Trimming stripped 1 base from V and 1 base from J, with 7 bases between. The CDR3 runs to 14 residues. CDR3 region: CASSLGTQNTEAFF. CDR3 sequence (DNA): TGTGCCAGCAGCTTAGGAACACAGAACACTGAAGCTTTCTTT. Together with reference TRBV7-2 and TRBJ1-1, the CDR3 gives the full variable domain: GAGVSQSPSNKVTEKGKDVELRCDPISGHTALYWYRQSLGQGLEFLIYFQGNSAPDKSGLPSDRFSAERTGGSVSTLTIQRTQQEDSAVYLCASSLGTQNTEAFFGQGTRLTVV.

With regard to this clone: Other DNA sequences from this sample encode an identical CDR3 as well. The rearrangement links TRBV29-1 to TRBJ2-4, with unresolved D. Trimming removed 1 base at V and 0 bases at J, with 4 bases between. There are 13 residues in the CDR3. Germline CDR1 reads SQVTM; CDR2 reads ANQGSEA. The CDR3 DNA is TGCAGCGTTGAAGGTGTAGCCAAAAACATTCAGTACTTC. Translated: CSVEGVAKNIQYF.

This chain connects TRBV3-1 (or the pseudogene TRBV3-2) to TRBJ1-2; D remains unclear. The germline V and J ends were trimmed by 0 bases and 2 bases, with 10 bases remaining between them. CDR1 LGHDT and CDR2 YNNKEL come from the germline V gene (reference sequence). The CDR3 runs to 15 residues. CDR3: CASSQDWLTNYGYTF. CDR3 DNA: TGTGCCAGCAGCCAAGATTGGCTGACCAACTATGGCTACACCTTC.

This chain connects TRBV4-2 to TRBJ2-3; D is possibly TRBD1 (5 bases). The CDR3 has 14 residues. With 4 bases removed from V and 6 bases from J, the gap between germline ends came to 14 bases. The germline CDR1 and CDR2 sequences are LGHNA and YNFKEQ. The CDR3 sequence is CASSPPGAGDTQYF. CDR3 coding DNA: TGTGCCAGCAGCCCCCCTGGGGCCGGGGATACGCAGTATTTT.

The chain employs TRBV19 and TRBJ1-5, with D perhaps TRBD1 (5 bases). The length of the CDR3 is 14 residues. Germline CDR1 reads LNHDA; CDR2 reads SQIVND (reference sequence). The V end was cut by 3 bases, the J end by 3 bases, with 9 bases between. The CDR3 reads CASSILTANQPQHF. DNA for the CDR3: TGTGCCAGTAGTATTTTGACAGCCAATCAGCCCCAGCATTTT.

This sequence joins TRBV19 and TRBJ2-2; the match to TRBD1 covers 9 bases. Germline V gene data show CDR1 as LNHDA and CDR2 as SQIVND (reference sequence). V dropped 6 bases and J dropped 7; count of bases not matched to a gene: 3. CDR3 length: 13 residues. CDR3 in DNA: TGTGCCAGTAGGACAGGGGGTGGCGGGGAGCTGTTTTTT. The encoded protein is CASRTGGGGELFF.

Only one count was recorded for this clone. The V gene is TRBV7-9, the J gene TRBJ1-5, with D possibly matching TRBD1 (5 bases). The CDR3 covers 15 residues. The V gene's germline CDR1 is SEHNR and CDR2 FQNEAQ (reference sequence). Between the trimmed V and J ends, which lost 5 bases and 5 bases, there was a span of 16 bases. In DNA form, the CDR3 reads TGTGCCAGCAGCGTCACCGGGGCATCGGATCAGCCCCAGCATTTT. It yields the protein CASSVTGASDQPQHF.

The chain uses TRBV5-5 and TRBJ2-5; 7 positions match TRBD1. Germline CDR1 SGHKS, CDR2 YYEKEE (reference sequence). The junction had 10 bases not matched to a gene; V was cut back by 1 base and J by 4 bases. This CDR3 has 16 amino acids. The CDR3 loop is CASSLQRDSSLETQYF. The CDR3 nucleotides are TGTGCCAGCAGCTTGCAGAGGGACAGCTCTCTAGAGACCCAGTACTTC.

The gene calls are TRBV7-8 and TRBJ1-2; tentative D call: TRBD1 (6 bases). This CDR3 has 13 amino acids. From germline, CDR1 is SGHVS and CDR2 FQNEAQ. Trimming took 5 bases from V and 5 from J, leaving 12 bases between them. The CDR3 reads CASSARTVYGYTF. CDR3 nucleotide sequence: TGTGCCAGCAGCGCCAGGACAGTGTATGGCTACACCTTC.

The chain joins TRBV27 to TRBJ2-1; the D is unclear. This CDR3 comprises 15 residues. CDR1 and CDR2 from the germline V gene are MNHEY and SMNVEV (reference sequence). V was clipped by 2 bases and J by 3 bases, with 11 bases between them. CDR3 protein: CASSLIPLDYNEQFF. The CDR3 nucleotides are TGTGCCAGCAGTTTAATCCCCCTGGACTACAATGAGCAGTTCTTC.

The chain links TRBV6-5 to TRBJ2-2; a possible D gene is TRBD1 (5 bases). Germline CDR1 reads MNHEY; CDR2 reads SVGAGI. The CDR3 is 15 amino acids. The V gene lost 7 bases and the J gene lost 4 bases, with 16 bases spanning the gap. CDR3 sequence reads: CASNPLDTSTGELFF. DNA of the CDR3: TGTGCCAGCAACCCGTTGGACACTTCCACCGGGGAGCTGTTTTTT.

This rearrangement joins TRBV5-1 to TRBJ1-3; a weak D match, TRBD1 (5 bases). CDR1 and CDR2 from the germline V gene are SGHRS and YFSETQ. Trimming removed 4 bases from V and 0 bases from J, with 11 bases in between. The CDR3 has 15 amino acids. The CDR3 sequence: CASSPGASSGNTIYF. DNA of the CDR3: TGCGCCAGCAGCCCCGGGGCCAGCTCTGGAAACACCATATATTTT.

The CDR3, as DNA: TGTGCCAGCAGTTACCGGGAAGGCGAGGGGATGAGGTCCGGAAACACCATATATTTT. Translating it yields CASSYREGEGMRSGNTIYF. The V call is TRBV6-2 or TRBV6-3, the J call TRBJ1-3; a possible D gene is TRBD1 (5 bases). V was cut by 2 bases and J by 4 bases, with 24 bases left in between. The CDR3 spans 19 residues. From germline, CDR1 is MNHEY and CDR2 SVGEGT.

The chain couples TRBV30 to TRBJ2-3; D is perhaps TRBD1 or TRBD2 (7 bases each). Germline-derived CDR1 and CDR2 are GTSNPN and SVGIG (reference sequence). The germline V and J ends were trimmed by 4 bases and 11 bases, with 22 bases remaining between them. This CDR3 contains 14 residues. CDR3 sequence reads: CAWNVGRGGQGQYF. The CDR3 DNA follows: TGTGCCTGGAACGTCGGCAGGGGGGGCCAAGGGCAGTATTTT.

This sequence joins TRBV5-1 and TRBJ2-3; maybe TRBD2 (7 bases). Germline CDR1 and CDR2: SGHRS and YFSETQ. The CDR3 is 16 residues long. The germline V and J ends were trimmed by 0 bases and 4 bases, with 15 bases remaining between them. The chain's CDR3 is CASSLVGGLGADTQYF. CDR3 sequence (DNA): TGCGCCAGCAGCTTGGTCGGGGGGCTTGGAGCAGATACGCAGTATTTT.